This TCR beta chain is drawn from a study of blood T cell repertoires in COVID-19. Clinical history as reported by participants underpinned cohort assignment. Trimming cost V 2 bases and J 10 bases; bases outside gene matches: 3. This CDR3 comprises 12 residues. Germline lookup yields CDR1 SGHRS and CDR2 YFSETQ. The data were produced by immunoSEQ multiplex PCR, yet TCRdb's version contains in-frame clones alone and is incomplete. The repertoire consists of hundreds of thousands of clones, with 87% occurring once and the leading ten covering about 2.7%. The V and J genes are TRBV5-1 and TRBJ2-1, with TRBD1 matching 7 bases. The sequence came from a woman aged 30 to 39 who had recovered from COVID-19. The source material was PBMCs or T cells enriched from blood (not recorded which). CDR3 amino acids: CASSFGTDEQFF. The CDR3, as DNA: TGCGCCAGCAGCTTTGGGACAGACGAGCAGTTCTTC.